Detailed here is one T cell receptor (beta chain). Its antigen is still unknown. The time point is: pretreatment peripheral blood. Sample contribution per patient ranged from 1 to 8, covering pretreatment and on-treatment. The entry originates in a study of PD-L1 blockade in urothelial cancer. The wider study: From 0 to 3 prior chemotherapy regimens had been given to the patients. Timepoints chosen for blood analysis were 3 weeks (second dose) and 6 weeks after treatment start.

Germline CDR1 reads SGDLS; CDR2 reads YYNGEE. Trimming at V came to 2 bases and at J to 8 bases, leaving 12 bases not matched to a gene. The CDR3 covers 16 residues. Produced via immunoSEQ multiplex PCR; TCRdb's table is partial and in-frame only. The profile covers some 74,000 clones, with approximately 86% appearing a single time and about 6.9% taken by the ten largest. Overall study findings and caveats: Pretreatment blood TCR clonality under the median forecast improved survival.

The source of this sequence is a man in his forties or fifties with urothelial cancer. The J gene is TRBJ2-3, the V gene TRBV9; 9 bases line up with TRBD2. The sample was PBMCs, taken around atezolizumab (anti-PD-L1) treatment. CDR3: CASSVSNSGRLGTQYF. The DNA for the CDR3 is TGTGCCAGCAGCGTCAGCAATAGCGGGAGATTAGGTACGCAGTATTTT.